The clone carrying this TCR beta chain was seen more than once but under ten times. The antigen is undetermined. This sample was included in a study of T cell repertoires in cytomegalovirus infection. Background on the study: Public TCR beta signatures provided an indication of both CMV infection and a matching HLA type.

Using its own MiXCR run on the reads, TCRdb lists one record per CDR3 protein. The sample lists roughly 180,000 distinct CDR3 sequences; roughly 28% were seen once. Regarding the study as a whole: Dominating the ex vivo response were TCR beta clonotypes that were CMV-specific and HLA-C-restricted. Pooled public TCR beta family frequency picked out CMV carriers with the relevant HLA.

The CDR3 has 11 amino acids. CDR1 and CDR2 from the germline V gene are SQVTM and ANQGSEA. Trimming cost V 5 bases and J 6 bases, with 8 bases left between them. Source material: PBMCs. The TCR was taken from a human donor in good health (CMV status not recorded). Some clones in this sample may be carry-over from other donors' samples. The rearrangement uses TRBV29-1 and TRBJ2-1; maybe TRBD1 (5 bases). The CDR3 bases are TGCAGCGTTCTGCAGGGCAATGAGCAGTTCTTC. Its protein is CSVLQGNEQFF.